This TCR beta chain was sequenced in a study of siplizumab effects on memory and regulatory T cells. Using immunoSEQ multiplex PCR, the repertoire was profiled, and TCRdb retains in-frame clones only, with some absent. The table lists approximately 52,000 clones, about 97% of them singletons, with 0.64% in the top ten. This CDR3 is built from 16 residues. Germline CDR1 reads LGHNT; CDR2 reads FRNRAP. A note on this clone: An end of the junction differs from the germline gene, which may be a read error.

This chain connects TRBV12-5 to TRBJ2-3, with 11 bases lining up with TRBD2. This TCR was recovered from a human donor in good health. The specimen was naive CD4+ T cells sorted from blood. CDR3 protein: CANGWGTSGITDTQYF. CDR3 in DNA: TGTGCTAATGGTTGGGGGACTAGCGGAATCACAGATACGCAGTATTTT. Full variable domain (remainder filled in from reference TRBV12-5 and TRBJ2-3): DARVTQTPRHKVTEMGQEVTMRCQPILGHNTVFWYRQTMMQGLELLAYFRNRAPLDDSGMPKDRFSAEMPDATLATLKIQPSEPRDSAVYFCANGWGTSGITDTQYFGPGTRLTVL.